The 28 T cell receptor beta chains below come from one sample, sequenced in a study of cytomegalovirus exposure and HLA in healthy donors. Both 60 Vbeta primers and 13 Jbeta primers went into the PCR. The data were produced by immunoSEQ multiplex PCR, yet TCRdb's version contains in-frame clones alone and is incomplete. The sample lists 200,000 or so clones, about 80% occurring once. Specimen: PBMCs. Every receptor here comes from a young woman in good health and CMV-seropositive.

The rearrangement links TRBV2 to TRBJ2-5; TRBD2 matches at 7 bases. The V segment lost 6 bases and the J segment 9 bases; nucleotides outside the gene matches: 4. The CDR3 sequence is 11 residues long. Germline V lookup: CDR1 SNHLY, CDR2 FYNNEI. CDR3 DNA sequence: TGTGCCAGCAGCGGGGGGAGGGCCCAGTACTTC. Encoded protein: CASSGGRAQYF.

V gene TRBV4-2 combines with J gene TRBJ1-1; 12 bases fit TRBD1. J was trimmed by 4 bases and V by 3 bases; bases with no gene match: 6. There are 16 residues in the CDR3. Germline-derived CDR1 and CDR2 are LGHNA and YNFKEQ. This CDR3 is CASSHSGTGGFTEAFF. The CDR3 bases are TGTGCCAGCAGCCATTCCGGGACAGGGGGCTTCACTGAAGCTTTCTTT.

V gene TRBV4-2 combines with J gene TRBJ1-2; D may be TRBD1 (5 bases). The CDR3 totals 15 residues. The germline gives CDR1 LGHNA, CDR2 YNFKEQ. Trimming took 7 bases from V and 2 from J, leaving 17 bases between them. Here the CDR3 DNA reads TGTGCCAGCACTAGAGCAGGGTCGAAGAACTATGGCTACACCTTC. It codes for CASTRAGSKNYGYTF.

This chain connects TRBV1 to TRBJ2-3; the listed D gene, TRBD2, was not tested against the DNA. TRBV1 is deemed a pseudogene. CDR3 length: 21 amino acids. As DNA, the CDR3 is TGCACCAGCAGCCAATCAGGCCTGGGACTAGCGGGGGGGAGGGGCACAGATACGCAGTATTTT. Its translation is CTSSQSGLGLAGGRGTDTQYF.

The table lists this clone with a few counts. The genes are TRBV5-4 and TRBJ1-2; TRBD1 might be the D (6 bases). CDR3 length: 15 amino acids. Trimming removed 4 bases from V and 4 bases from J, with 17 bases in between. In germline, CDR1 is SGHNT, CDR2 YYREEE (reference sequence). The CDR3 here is CASSDLQGWGYGYTF. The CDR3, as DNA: TGTGCCAGCAGCGATCTGCAGGGGTGGGGCTATGGCTACACCTTC.

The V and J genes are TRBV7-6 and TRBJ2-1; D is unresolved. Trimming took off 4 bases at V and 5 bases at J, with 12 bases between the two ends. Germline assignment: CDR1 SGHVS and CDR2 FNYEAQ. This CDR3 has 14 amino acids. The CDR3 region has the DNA TGTGCCAGCAGCTGGGCTGGCGAAAACAATGAGCAGTTCTTC. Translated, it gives CASSWAGENNEQFF. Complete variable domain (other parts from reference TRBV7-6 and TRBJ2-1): GAGVSQSPRYKVTKRGQDVALRCDPISGHVSLYWYRQALGQGPEFLTYFNYEAQQDKSGLPNDRFSAERPEGSISTLTIQRTEQRDSAMYRCASSWAGENNEQFFGPGTRLTVL.

CDR3 sequence: CASSTPLGGYGYTF. The CDR3 bases are TGTGCCAGCAGTACGCCCTTGGGGGGCTATGGCTACACCTTC. This rearrangement joins TRBV6-5 to TRBJ1-2; D possibly corresponds to TRBD1 (5 bases). CDR3 length equals 14 residues. Trimming cost V 5 bases and J 4 bases, with 14 bases left between them. In germline, CDR1 is MNHEY, CDR2 SVGAGI.

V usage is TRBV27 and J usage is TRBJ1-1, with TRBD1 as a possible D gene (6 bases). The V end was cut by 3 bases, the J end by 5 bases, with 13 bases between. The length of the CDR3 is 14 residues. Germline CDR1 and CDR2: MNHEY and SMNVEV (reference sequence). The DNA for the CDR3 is TGTGCCAGCAGTTTTGGGGGGGGCGTTACTGAAGCTTTCTTT. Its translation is CASSFGGGVTEAFF.

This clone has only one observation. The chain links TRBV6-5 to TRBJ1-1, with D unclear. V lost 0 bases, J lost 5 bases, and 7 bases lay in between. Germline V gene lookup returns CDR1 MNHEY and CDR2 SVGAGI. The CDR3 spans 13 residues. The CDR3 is CASSYSAGTEAFF. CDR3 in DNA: TGTGCCAGCAGTTACTCCGCAGGAACTGAAGCTTTCTTT.

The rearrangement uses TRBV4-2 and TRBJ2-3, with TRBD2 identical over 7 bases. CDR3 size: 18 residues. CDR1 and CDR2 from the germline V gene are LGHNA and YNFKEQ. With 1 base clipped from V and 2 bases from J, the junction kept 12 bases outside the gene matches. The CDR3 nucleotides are TGTGCCAGCAGCCAAGGAACCCCTAGCGGTTTCAACACAGATACGCAGTATTTT. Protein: CASSQGTPSGFNTDTQYF.

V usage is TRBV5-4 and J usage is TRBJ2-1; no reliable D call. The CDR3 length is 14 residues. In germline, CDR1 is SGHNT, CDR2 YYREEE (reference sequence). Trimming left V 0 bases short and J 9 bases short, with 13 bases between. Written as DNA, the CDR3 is TGTGCCAGCAGCTTGGCCAGCCTGGGCCGTGAGCAGTTCTTC. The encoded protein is CASSLASLGREQFF.

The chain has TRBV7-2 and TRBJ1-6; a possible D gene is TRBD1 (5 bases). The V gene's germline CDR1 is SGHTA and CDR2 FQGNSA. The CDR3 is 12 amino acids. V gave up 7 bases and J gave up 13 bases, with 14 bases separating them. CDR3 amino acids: CASTHGGGPLHF. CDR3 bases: TGTGCCAGCACCCACGGGGGGGGGCCCCTCCACTTT.

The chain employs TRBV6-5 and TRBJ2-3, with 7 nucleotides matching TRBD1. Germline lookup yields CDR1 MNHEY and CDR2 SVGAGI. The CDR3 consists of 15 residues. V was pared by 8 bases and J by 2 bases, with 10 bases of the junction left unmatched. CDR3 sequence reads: CASGDSSFLTDTQYF. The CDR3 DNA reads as TGTGCCAGCGGGGACAGTTCATTTCTCACAGATACGCAGTATTTT.

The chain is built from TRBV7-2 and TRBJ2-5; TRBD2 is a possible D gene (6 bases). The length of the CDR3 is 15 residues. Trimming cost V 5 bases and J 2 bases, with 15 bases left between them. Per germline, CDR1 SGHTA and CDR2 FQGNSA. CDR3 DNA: TGTGCCAGCAGCCCAGGCGGCGGGGATCAAGAGACCCAGTACTTC. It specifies CASSPGGGDQETQYF.

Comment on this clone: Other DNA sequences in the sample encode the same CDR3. DNA for the CDR3: TGTGCCAGCAGGGACAGTTACAATGAGCAGTTCTTC. Protein sequence: CASRDSYNEQFF. V is TRBV2 and J is TRBJ2-1, with a weak D call TRBD1 (6 bases). The CDR3 extends over 12 amino acids. The V gene lost 6 bases and the J gene lost 4 bases, with 7 bases spanning the gap. The germline CDR1 and CDR2 sequences are SNHLY and FYNNEI.

CDR3 region: CASSLGGTGELFF. For the CDR3, the DNA is TGCGCCAGCAGCTTGGGAGGCACCGGGGAGCTGTTTTTT. The chain links TRBV5-1 to TRBJ2-2; D is unclear. CDR1 is SGHRS and CDR2 is YFSETQ in the germline V gene. Trimming stripped 0 bases from V and 4 bases from J, with 4 bases between. The CDR3 is 13 amino acids.

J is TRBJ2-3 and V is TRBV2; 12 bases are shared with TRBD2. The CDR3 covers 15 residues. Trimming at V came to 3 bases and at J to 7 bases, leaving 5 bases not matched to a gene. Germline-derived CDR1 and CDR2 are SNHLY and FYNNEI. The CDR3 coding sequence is TGTGCCAGCAGTGAGGGACTAGCGGGCGGGAATACGCAGTATTTT. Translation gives CASSEGLAGGNTQYF.

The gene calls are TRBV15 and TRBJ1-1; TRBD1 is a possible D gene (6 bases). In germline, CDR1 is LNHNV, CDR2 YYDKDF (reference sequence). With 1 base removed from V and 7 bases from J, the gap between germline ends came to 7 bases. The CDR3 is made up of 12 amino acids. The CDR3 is CATSRATGEAFF. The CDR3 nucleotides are TGTGCCACCAGCAGAGCGACAGGTGAAGCTTTCTTT.

This chain's CDR3 is CAWSHGSSRDEQYF. As DNA, the CDR3 is TGTGCCTGGAGTCACGGGAGTTCCAGGGACGAGCAGTACTTC. The chain links TRBV30 to TRBJ2-7, with D possibly TRBD2 on 6 matching bases. Germline V lookup: CDR1 GTSNPN, CDR2 SVGIG (reference sequence). V lost 2 bases and J 5 bases, leaving 16 bases between the germline ends. The CDR3 consists of 14 residues.

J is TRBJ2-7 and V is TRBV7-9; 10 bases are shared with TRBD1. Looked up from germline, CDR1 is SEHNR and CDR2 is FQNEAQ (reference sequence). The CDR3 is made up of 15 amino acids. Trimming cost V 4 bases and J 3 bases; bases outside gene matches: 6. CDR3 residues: CASSSDRDRGYEQYF. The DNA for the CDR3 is TGTGCCAGCAGCTCAGACCGGGACAGGGGCTACGAGCAGTACTTC.

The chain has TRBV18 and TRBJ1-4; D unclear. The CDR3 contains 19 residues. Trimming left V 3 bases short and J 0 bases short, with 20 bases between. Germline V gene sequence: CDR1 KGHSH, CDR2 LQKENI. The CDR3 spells CASSPSGPYPTATNEKLFF. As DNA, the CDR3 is TGTGCCAGCTCACCCTCAGGTCCCTACCCCACCGCAACTAATGAAAAACTGTTTTTT.

The CDR3 here is CASSLESYNSPLHF. The CDR3, as DNA: TGTGCCAGCAGCTTAGAGAGCTATAATTCACCCCTCCACTTT. The V call is TRBV5-4, the J call TRBJ1-6, with D unresolved. Trimming removed 2 bases at V and 3 bases at J, with 6 bases between. Germline V gene lookup returns CDR1 SGHNT and CDR2 YYREEE (reference sequence). The CDR3 sequence is 14 residues long.

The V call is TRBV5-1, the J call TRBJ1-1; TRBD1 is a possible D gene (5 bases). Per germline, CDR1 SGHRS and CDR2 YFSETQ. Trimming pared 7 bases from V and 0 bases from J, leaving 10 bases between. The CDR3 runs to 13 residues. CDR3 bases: TGCGCCAGCCGACAGCAAATGAACACTGAAGCTTTCTTT. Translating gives CASRQQMNTEAFF.

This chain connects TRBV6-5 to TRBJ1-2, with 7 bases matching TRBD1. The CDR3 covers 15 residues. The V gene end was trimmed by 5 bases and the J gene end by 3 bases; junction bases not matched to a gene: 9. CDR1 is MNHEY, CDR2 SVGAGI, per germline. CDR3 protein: CASSADRQGYYGYTF. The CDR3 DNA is TGTGCCAGCAGTGCGGACAGGCAGGGTTACTATGGCTACACCTTC.

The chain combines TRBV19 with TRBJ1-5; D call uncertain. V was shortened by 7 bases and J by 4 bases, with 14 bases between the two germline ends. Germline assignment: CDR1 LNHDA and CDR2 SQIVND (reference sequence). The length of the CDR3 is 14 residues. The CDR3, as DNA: TGTGCCAGTACCTTCCGGGGAATTAATCAGCCCCAGCATTTT. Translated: CASTFRGINQPQHF.

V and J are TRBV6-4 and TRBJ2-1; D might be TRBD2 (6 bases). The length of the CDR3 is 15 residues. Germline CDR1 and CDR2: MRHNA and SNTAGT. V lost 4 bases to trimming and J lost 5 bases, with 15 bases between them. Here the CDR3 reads CASSVGNGGNNEQFF. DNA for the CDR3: TGTGCCAGCAGTGTCGGTAACGGGGGTAACAATGAGCAGTTCTTC.

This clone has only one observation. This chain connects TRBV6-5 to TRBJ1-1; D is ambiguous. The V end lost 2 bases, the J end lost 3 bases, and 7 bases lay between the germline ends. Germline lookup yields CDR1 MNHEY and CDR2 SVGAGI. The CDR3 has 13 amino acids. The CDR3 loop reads CASSYTQYTEAFF. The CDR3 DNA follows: TGTGCCAGCAGTTACACCCAGTACACTGAAGCTTTCTTT.

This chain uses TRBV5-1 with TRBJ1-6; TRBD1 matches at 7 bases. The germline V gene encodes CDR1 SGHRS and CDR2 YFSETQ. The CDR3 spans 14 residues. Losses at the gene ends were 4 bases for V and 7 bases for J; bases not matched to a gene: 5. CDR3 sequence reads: CASSLGQLNSPLHF. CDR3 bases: TGCGCCAGCAGCCTGGGACAGTTAAATTCACCCCTCCACTTT.